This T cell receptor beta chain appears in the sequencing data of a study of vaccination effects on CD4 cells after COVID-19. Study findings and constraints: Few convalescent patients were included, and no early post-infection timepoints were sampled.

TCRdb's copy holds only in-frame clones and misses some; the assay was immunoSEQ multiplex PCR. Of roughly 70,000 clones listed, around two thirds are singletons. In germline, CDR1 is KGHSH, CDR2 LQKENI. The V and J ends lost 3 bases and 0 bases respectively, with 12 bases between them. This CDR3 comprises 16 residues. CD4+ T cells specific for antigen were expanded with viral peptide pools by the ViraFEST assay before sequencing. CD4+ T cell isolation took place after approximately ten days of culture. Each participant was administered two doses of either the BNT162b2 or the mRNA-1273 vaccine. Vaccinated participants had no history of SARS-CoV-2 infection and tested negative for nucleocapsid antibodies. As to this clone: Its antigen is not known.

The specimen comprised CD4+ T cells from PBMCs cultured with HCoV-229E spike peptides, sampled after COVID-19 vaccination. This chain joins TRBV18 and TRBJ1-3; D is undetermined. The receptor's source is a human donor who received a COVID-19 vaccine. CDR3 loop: CASSPYIQRSGNTIYF. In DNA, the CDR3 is TGTGCCAGCTCACCGTACATACAGCGCTCTGGAAACACCATATATTTT.